This TCR beta chain was identified during a study of blood T cell repertoires in COVID-19. Study-wide context: From T cells, B-cell-depleted T cells, or PBMCs came the material, which was cDNA or gDNA.

The ends were cut back, 3 bases at V and 0 bases at J, with 6 bases in the middle. Germline V gene data show CDR1 as SNHLY and CDR2 as FYNNEI. This CDR3 has 14 residues. Authors' data handling: Reference gene primer amplification gave estimated nucleated cell counts. Clones were sequenced by immunoSEQ multiplex PCR, and TCRdb holds only the in-frame ones, with some missing. V and J calls and clone size are given by that table; D and trimming were obtained from the DNA. This sample has about 160,000 clones, with around 83% found just once. The clonotype originates from a man in his forties with acute or convalescent COVID-19. Sequencing used peripheral blood. The chain carries TRBV2 and TRBJ1-5, with D unclear. CDR3 sequence (DNA): TGTGCCAGCAGTGACACATATAGCAATCAGCCCCAGCATTTT. Its translation: CASSDTYSNQPQHF.